Listed below are T cell receptor beta chains from one sample, sequenced in a study of T-cell memory formation after mild COVID-19. Each CDR3 protein is one row after TCRdb ran MiXCR on the 5' RACE reads. The table includes some 450,000 distinct CDR3 sequences, approximately 18% detected once. Sequenced: PBMCs or a T cell subset sorted from them (not recorded which). These receptor sequences come from a man aged 18-30 years who had mild COVID-19 (a few samples of this study predate the infection). Cell type and time point are not known. CDR3s include the opening cysteine and the closing phenylalanine or tryptophan. D genes are given only for firm matches. Size tells how often a clone was seen (once, few, many) or the class of an expanded clone, and some rows leave it out.

j_call d_call clone_size v_call cdr3_aa cdr3_nt
TRBJ2-1 NA few TRBV20-1 CSARAVFGPRSYNEQFF TGCAGTGCTAGAGCAGTATTCGGGCCTCGCTCCTACAATGAGCAGTTCTTC
TRBJ1-1 NA NA TRBV27 CASSLNIGGEAFF TGTGCCAGCAGTTTAAATATCGGCGGTGAAGCTTTCTTT
TRBJ2-5 TRBD2 many TRBV7-2 CASSLLARGGQETQYF TGTGCCAGCAGCTTACTCGCGCGGGGGGGCCAAGAGACCCAGTACTTC
TRBJ1-2 NA many TRBV6-1 CASSEGAGSGGYTF TGTGCCAGCAGTGAAGGCGCGGGGAGCGGCGGCTACACCTTC
TRBJ1-2 NA NA TRBV3-2 CASSQDQGGGYGYTF TGTGCCAGCAGCCAAGACCAGGGCGGTGGCTATGGCTACACCTTC
TRBJ1-2 NA few TRBV18 CASSQGQLGGYTF TGTGCCAGCTCACAAGGACAGCTGGGTGGCTACACCTTC
TRBJ2-7 NA NA TRBV11-1 CASEQGTSYEQYF TGTGCCAGCGAGCAGGGGACTTCCTACGAGCAGTACTTC
TRBJ1-5 NA NA TRBV19 CASSIIGGSNQPQHF TGTGCCAGTAGTATAATTGGGGGGAGCAATCAGCCCCAGCATTTT
TRBJ1-1 TRBD1 few TRBV6-6 CASTYRGYKNTEAFF TGTGCCAGCACTTACAGGGGGTACAAAAACACTGAAGCTTTCTTT
TRBJ1-1 TRBD1 NA TRBV7-9 CASSPQGAGNTEAFF TGTGCCAGCAGCCCACAGGGGGCAGGGAACACTGAAGCTTTCTTT
TRBJ2-5 TRBD2 few TRBV6-5 CASSYSSGIQETQYF TGTGCCAGCAGTTACTCGAGCGGGATCCAAGAGACCCAGTACTTC
TRBJ2-5 NA NA TRBV11-2 CASSSYSGETQYF TGTGCCAGCAGCTCCTACTCGGGGGAGACCCAGTACTTC
TRBJ1-5 NA NA TRBV27 CASSPIPPRSNQPQHF TGTGCCAGCAGCCCCATCCCCCCCCGTTCCAATCAGCCCCAGCATTTT
TRBJ1-2 NA NA TRBV20-1 CSARTTGGYGYTF TGCAGTGCTCGTACCACCGGCGGCTATGGCTACACCTTC
TRBJ2-5 TRBD2 few TRBV11-2 CASSLVAGGPKTQYF TGTGCCAGCAGCTTAGTTGCGGGGGGGCCGAAGACCCAGTACTTC
TRBJ1-3 NA many TRBV4-3 CASSQAYKVITGNTIYF TGCGCCAGCAGCCAAGCCTACAAGGTCATAACTGGAAACACCATATATTTT
TRBJ2-6 NA few TRBV9 CASSVAGNSGANVLTF TGTGCCAGCAGCGTAGCAGGGAACTCTGGGGCCAACGTCCTGACTTTC
TRBJ1-2 TRBD1 NA TRBV2 CASRGTGGGYGYTF TGTGCCAGCAGAGGGACAGGGGGCGGCTATGGCTACACCTTC
TRBJ1-1 TRBD1 NA TRBV5-1 CASSFQGGWTEAFF TGCGCCAGCAGCTTCCAGGGGGGGTGGACTGAAGCTTTCTTT
TRBJ1-5 NA NA TRBV15 CATSRGGGVPQHF TGTGCCACCAGCAGAGGGGGAGGCGTGCCCCAGCATTTT
TRBJ1-2 NA NA TRBV7-3 CASSLHTPDYGYTF TGTGCCAGCAGCTTACACACCCCAGACTATGGCTACACCTTC
TRBJ2-7 NA few TRBV7-3 CASGVQHKQYF TGTGCCAGCGGGGTGCAACACAAGCAGTACTTC
TRBJ1-1 NA few TRBV12-3/TRBV12-4 CASTLWGNTEAFF TGTGCCAGTACCCTCTGGGGTAACACTGAAGCTTTCTTT
TRBJ2-1 TRBD2 NA TRBV5-1 CASSPTHLAGGSGEQFF TGCGCCAGCAGCCCGACGCACCTAGCGGGGGGATCCGGTGAGCAGTTCTTC
TRBJ2-1 NA NA TRBV20-1 CSARDSARHNEQFF TGCAGTGCTAGAGATTCGGCGCGGCACAATGAGCAGTTCTTC
TRBJ2-3 NA many TRBV6-2/TRBV6-3 CASSYPLAGDTQYF TGTGCCAGCAGTTACCCTCTAGCCGGGGATACGCAGTATTTT
TRBJ1-1 NA NA TRBV7-9 CTSSPTAMGNTEAFF TGTACCAGCAGCCCGACAGCCATGGGGAACACTGAAGCTTTCTTT
TRBJ2-3 TRBD1 NA TRBV20-1 CSARGQGKGTDTQYF TGCAGTGCTAGGGGACAGGGGAAGGGCACAGATACGCAGTATTTT
TRBJ2-3 TRBD1 few TRBV29-1 CSARDRGLPDTQYF TGCAGCGCAAGGGACAGGGGGCTCCCAGATACGCAGTATTTT
TRBJ1-1 NA NA TRBV7-3 CASSLNPGRNTEAFF TGTGCCAGCAGCTTAAACCCCGGCAGGAACACTGAAGCTTTCTTT
TRBJ1-5 NA many TRBV19 CASSTTRTDPPHF TGTGCCAGTAGTACGACCCGGACAGATCCCCCGCATTTT
TRBJ2-3 TRBD2 NA TRBV15 CATSRGWASGGPTDTQYF TGTGCCACCAGCAGAGGTTGGGCTAGCGGGGGGCCCACAGATACGCAGTATTTT
TRBJ1-1 NA few TRBV5-1 CASSGKHRDRNTEAFF TGCGCCAGCAGCGGTAAGCACAGGGATCGGAACACTGAAGCTTTCTTT
TRBJ2-5 NA few TRBV7-2 CASSLVGEPRETQYF TGTGCCAGCAGCTTAGTAGGAGAGCCTAGGGAGACCCAGTACTTC
TRBJ1-4 TRBD1 few TRBV7-9 CASSLGWGTGNEKLFF TGTGCCAGCAGCTTAGGATGGGGGACAGGGAATGAAAAACTGTTTTTT
TRBJ2-7 NA NA TRBV5-1 CASSAASVSEQYF TGCGCCAGCAGCGCCGCTAGCGTTTCCGAGCAGTACTTC
TRBJ2-5 NA few TRBV6-2/TRBV6-3 CASSSDTFQETQYF TGTGCCAGCAGTTCTGACACCTTCCAAGAGACCCAGTACTTC
TRBJ2-1 TRBD2 NA TRBV4-3 CASSPTGTRPSNEQFF TGCGCCAGCAGCCCCACCGGGACTAGGCCCTCTAATGAGCAGTTCTTC
TRBJ1-5 NA few TRBV12-3/TRBV12-4 CASSLAASNQPQHF TGTGCCAGCAGTTTGGCAGCCAGCAATCAGCCCCAGCATTTT
TRBJ2-1 NA few TRBV29-1 CSVLGVYNEQFF TGCAGCGTTTTGGGTGTCTACAATGAGCAGTTCTTC
TRBJ1-3 NA NA TRBV5-1 CASSLGDTFSGNTIYF TGCGCCAGCAGCTTGGGGGACACCTTCTCTGGAAACACCATATATTTT
TRBJ1-2 NA few TRBV10-3 CAISTEGGLRRIYGYTF TGTGCCATCAGCACCGAGGGAGGGCTCCGGAGGATCTATGGCTACACCTTC
TRBJ2-3 NA NA TRBV12-3/TRBV12-4 CASSGGGGTDTQYF TGTGCCAGCAGTGGCGGGGGCGGCACAGATACGCAGTATTTT
TRBJ1-1 NA few TRBV12-3/TRBV12-4 CASTLKEGSTEAFF TGTGCCAGCACCCTTAAGGAGGGGAGCACTGAAGCTTTCTTT
TRBJ1-1 TRBD1 NA TRBV3-1 CASSPTGGVTEAFF TGTGCCAGCAGCCCTACAGGGGGCGTGACTGAAGCTTTCTTT
TRBJ2-7 NA NA TRBV6-2/TRBV6-3 CASSYRPAGVYEQYF TGTGCCAGCAGTTACCGCCCGGCAGGGGTCTACGAGCAGTACTTC
TRBJ2-3 TRBD2 NA TRBV7-8 CASGTSGGSDTQYF TGTGCCAGCGGGACTAGCGGGGGGTCAGATACGCAGTATTTT
TRBJ2-4 TRBD2 few TRBV12-3/TRBV12-4 CASSFLAVRGNSENIQYF TGTGCCAGCAGTTTCCTCGCTGTGCGGGGGAACTCCGAAAACATTCAGTACTTC
TRBJ2-5 NA few TRBV7-2 CASSRQTGQETQYF TGTGCCAGCAGCCGTCAGACAGGTCAAGAGACCCAGTACTTC
TRBJ2-1 TRBD2 NA TRBV7-9 CASSTTRGVHYNEQFF TGTGCCAGCAGCACCACCCGGGGGGTTCACTACAATGAGCAGTTCTTC
TRBJ2-7 NA few TRBV7-6 CASSGAGPSYEQYF TGTGCCAGCAGTGGAGCCGGACCATCCTACGAGCAGTACTTC
TRBJ1-3 NA many TRBV11-2 CASSLGGNTIYF TGTGCCAGCAGCTTAGGGGGAAACACCATATATTTT
TRBJ1-1 NA NA TRBV7-9 CASSVLGSREAFF TGTGCCAGCAGCGTTTTAGGTAGCCGGGAAGCTTTCTTT
TRBJ1-2 NA few TRBV2 CASTRGKYGYTF TGTGCCAGCACCCGGGGGAAGTATGGCTACACCTTC
TRBJ1-2 TRBD1 NA TRBV7-9 CASSPGGQAASRGYTF TGTGCCAGCAGCCCAGGGGGACAGGCGGCTAGTAGGGGCTACACCTTC
TRBJ1-5 TRBD1 NA TRBV5-5 CASSLVGGTGGGQPQHF TGTGCCAGCAGCTTAGTTGGGGGGACAGGGGGAGGGCAGCCCCAGCATTTT
TRBJ2-2 NA NA TRBV15 CATSRDEGGRIAGELFF TGTGCCACCAGCAGAGATGAGGGGGGCAGGATAGCCGGGGAGCTGTTTTTT